These T cell receptor beta chains were read from a single sample in a study of T cell responses to AZD1222 COVID-19 vaccine. Repertoires were generated with immunoSEQ multiplex PCR, while TCRdb's copy carries only in-frame clones and drops some. The repertoire holds about 100,000 clones, around nine tenths seen once, with 3% to 3.5% in the top ten. Material: peripheral blood, obtained on day 0 of AZD1222 vaccination. Receptors were obtained from an adult in good health. CDR3s include the opening cysteine and the closing phenylalanine or tryptophan. Fields, in order: J gene, D gene, V gene, clone size, CDR3 protein. The D gene is left open where the match is weak. Clone size is shown for a subset of rows, as once, few, many or a class of expanded clone.

J gene: TRBJ1-2; D gene: .; V gene: TRBV6-6; clone size: .; CDR3 protein: CASSYGGNVVGGYTF
J gene: TRBJ1-1; D gene: TRBD1; V gene: TRBV4-2; clone size: once; CDR3 protein: CASSQVLTPGQGRLPF
J gene: TRBJ1-6; D gene: TRBD1; V gene: TRBV5-1; clone size: .; CDR3 protein: CASRPGTVDNSPLHF
J gene: TRBJ2-1; D gene: TRBD2; V gene: TRBV9; clone size: .; CDR3 protein: CASSLGLAGVNNEQFF
J gene: TRBJ1-2; D gene: .; V gene: TRBV27; clone size: once; CDR3 protein: CASSLGRRGGYTF
J gene: TRBJ2-7; D gene: TRBD1; V gene: TRBV19; clone size: .; CDR3 protein: CASSDGTAYEQYF
J gene: TRBJ1-5; D gene: .; V gene: TRBV19; clone size: few; CDR3 protein: CATLSQGRGNQPQHF
J gene: TRBJ2-2; D gene: .; V gene: TRBV19; clone size: .; CDR3 protein: CASSGVYWTEGTGELFF
J gene: TRBJ1-2; D gene: .; V gene: TRBV5-1; clone size: once; CDR3 protein: CASSWTEDYGYTF
J gene: TRBJ1-5; D gene: .; V gene: TRBV2; clone size: .; CDR3 protein: CASSLGGGATPQHF
J gene: TRBJ1-3; D gene: .; V gene: TRBV9; clone size: .; CDR3 protein: CASSVGLSGNTIYF
J gene: TRBJ2-3; D gene: TRBD1; V gene: TRBV5-5; clone size: once; CDR3 protein: CASSPGQAFNTDTQYF
J gene: TRBJ2-2; D gene: .; V gene: TRBV11-3; clone size: .; CDR3 protein: CASSVTRQDTGELFF
J gene: TRBJ1-5; D gene: .; V gene: TRBV15; clone size: once; CDR3 protein: CATSRRAGQPQHF
J gene: TRBJ2-7; D gene: TRBD1; V gene: TRBV28; clone size: .; CDR3 protein: CASKRTGNYEQYF
J gene: TRBJ2-2; D gene: TRBD1; V gene: TRBV7-7; clone size: few; CDR3 protein: CASSLQGARTGELFF
J gene: TRBJ1-1; D gene: .; V gene: TRBV28; clone size: .; CDR3 protein: CASRRPGLLMNTEAFF
J gene: TRBJ1-4; D gene: TRBD1; V gene: TRBV7-2; clone size: once; CDR3 protein: CASSRPRQGGEKLFF
J gene: TRBJ1-1; D gene: .; V gene: TRBV5-1; clone size: .; CDR3 protein: CASIEGPGDTEAFF
J gene: TRBJ1-2; D gene: .; V gene: TRBV7-2; clone size: few; CDR3 protein: CASSLTGGYGYTF
J gene: TRBJ1-6; D gene: .; V gene: TRBV19; clone size: .; CDR3 protein: CASSILGGTIGSPLHF
J gene: TRBJ1-4; D gene: .; V gene: TRBV7-2; clone size: .; CDR3 protein: CASSLNPSNEKLFF
J gene: TRBJ1-2; D gene: .; V gene: TRBV18; clone size: .; CDR3 protein: CASSPTRTDNYGYTF
J gene: TRBJ1-2; D gene: .; V gene: TRBV11-2; clone size: .; CDR3 protein: CASTRAGEGGYTF
J gene: TRBJ1-2; D gene: .; V gene: TRBV6-1; clone size: .; CDR3 protein: CASSDWGGGYTF
J gene: TRBJ1-5; D gene: .; V gene: TRBV19; clone size: .; CDR3 protein: CASSLPGPQHF
J gene: TRBJ2-5; D gene: .; V gene: TRBV4-3; clone size: once; CDR3 protein: CASSQDLGGETQYF
J gene: TRBJ2-5; D gene: .; V gene: TRBV10-1; clone size: .; CDR3 protein: CARTHRALESQYF
J gene: TRBJ1-5; D gene: .; V gene: TRBV5-1; clone size: .; CDR3 protein: CASSLDPIRDQPQHF
J gene: TRBJ2-3; D gene: .; V gene: TRBV5-4; clone size: .; CDR3 protein: CASSFAGSTDTQYF
J gene: TRBJ1-2; D gene: .; V gene: TRBV7-6; clone size: .; CDR3 protein: CASSLSPQTGYTF
J gene: TRBJ1-2; D gene: .; V gene: TRBV19; clone size: .; CDR3 protein: CASLSAGLGPTHGYTF
J gene: TRBJ1-1; D gene: TRBD1; V gene: TRBV9; clone size: .; CDR3 protein: CASSVDRVTEAFF
J gene: TRBJ1-1; D gene: TRBD1; V gene: TRBV7-3; clone size: .; CDR3 protein: CASSLTGGVTEAFF
J gene: TRBJ2-3; D gene: .; V gene: TRBV19; clone size: .; CDR3 protein: CASNGVTDTQYF
J gene: TRBJ2-7; D gene: TRBD1; V gene: TRBV6-5; clone size: .; CDR3 protein: CASRRDRRYYEQYF
J gene: TRBJ1-2; D gene: .; V gene: TRBV12-3/TRBV12-4; clone size: .; CDR3 protein: CASSFQGVYGYTF
J gene: TRBJ1-2; D gene: .; V gene: TRBV29-1; clone size: .; CDR3 protein: CSATTDSYGYTF
J gene: TRBJ2-1; D gene: TRBD2; V gene: TRBV6-4; clone size: .; CDR3 protein: CASSVTGTSAGRGQFF
J gene: TRBJ1-2; D gene: .; V gene: TRBV7-6; clone size: .; CDR3 protein: CASSPLTGNYGYTF
J gene: TRBJ1-1; D gene: TRBD1; V gene: TRBV6-2/TRBV6-3; clone size: .; CDR3 protein: CASSYLPGRGPYTEAFF
J gene: TRBJ1-2; D gene: .; V gene: TRBV11-2; clone size: .; CDR3 protein: CASSFWTNYGYTF
J gene: TRBJ2-5; D gene: TRBD1; V gene: TRBV19; clone size: .; CDR3 protein: CASSMQGVSETQYF
J gene: TRBJ1-1; D gene: .; V gene: TRBV10-2; clone size: .; CDR3 protein: CASSEEPNTEAFF
J gene: TRBJ1-2; D gene: .; V gene: TRBV4-3; clone size: .; CDR3 protein: CASSQNRAVGYTF
J gene: TRBJ1-2; D gene: TRBD1; V gene: TRBV6-1; clone size: .; CDR3 protein: CASSEQGAYGYTF
J gene: TRBJ2-7; D gene: TRBD1; V gene: TRBV11-3; clone size: .; CDR3 protein: CASSPGQGGSYEQYF
J gene: TRBJ1-4; D gene: TRBD1; V gene: TRBV3-1/TRBV3-2; clone size: .; CDR3 protein: CASSPRQGSTNEKLFF
J gene: TRBJ1-1; D gene: .; V gene: TRBV14; clone size: .; CDR3 protein: CASSQDLQPTEAFF
J gene: TRBJ2-2; D gene: TRBD1; V gene: TRBV7-7; clone size: .; CDR3 protein: CASSSRQGANTGELFF
J gene: TRBJ2-7; D gene: TRBD1; V gene: TRBV9; clone size: .; CDR3 protein: CASSPTGTDSYEQYF